This T cell receptor (beta chain) was sequenced during a study of blood T cell repertoires in COVID-19. Libraries were prepared by immunoSEQ multiplex PCR; TCRdb keeps only in-frame clonotypes and omits some of them. This table holds 140,000 to 150,000 clones, 88% found once. The germline V gene encodes CDR1 LGHNA and CDR2 YNFKEQ. The CDR3 runs 13 residues. Deletions cut 2 bases from V and 4 bases from J, with 6 bases between. The clonotype comes from a woman between 50 and 59 years old with acute or convalescent COVID-19. Input material: peripheral blood. The chain has TRBV4-2 and TRBJ1-5; D is unclear. The CDR3 region has the DNA TGTGCCAGCAGCCAATCGTCTAATCAGCCCCAGCATTTT. Its protein is CASSQSSNQPQHF.